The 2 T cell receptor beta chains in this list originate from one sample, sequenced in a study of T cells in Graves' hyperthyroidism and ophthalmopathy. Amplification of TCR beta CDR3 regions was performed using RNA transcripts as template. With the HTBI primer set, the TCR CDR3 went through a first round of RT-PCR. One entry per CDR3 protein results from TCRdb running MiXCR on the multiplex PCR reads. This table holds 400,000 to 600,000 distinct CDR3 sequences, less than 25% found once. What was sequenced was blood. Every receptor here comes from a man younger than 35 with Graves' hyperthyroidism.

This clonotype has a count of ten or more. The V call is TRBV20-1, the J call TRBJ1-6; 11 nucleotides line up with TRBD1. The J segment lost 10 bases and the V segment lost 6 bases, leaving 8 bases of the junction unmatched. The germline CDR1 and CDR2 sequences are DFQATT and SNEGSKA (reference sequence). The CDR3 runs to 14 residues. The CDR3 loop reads CSATDRGRVSPLHF. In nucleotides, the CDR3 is TGCAGTGCCACGGACAGGGGGCGAGTATCACCCCTCCACTTT.

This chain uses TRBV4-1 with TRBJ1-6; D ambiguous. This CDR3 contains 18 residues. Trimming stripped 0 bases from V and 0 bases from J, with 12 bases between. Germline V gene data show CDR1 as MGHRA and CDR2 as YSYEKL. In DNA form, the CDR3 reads TGCGCCAGCAGCCAAGATCGTAGGCCGAGCTCCTATAATTCACCCCTCCACTTT. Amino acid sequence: CASSQDRRPSSYNSPLHF.